This is a list of T cell receptor beta chains from one sample in a study of blood T cell repertoires in COVID-19. Only in-frame clones appear in the TCRdb table, and some are missing; sequencing was by immunoSEQ multiplex PCR. The table has some 190,000 clones, around 84% seen once. Source material: PBMCs or T cells enriched from blood (not recorded which). These receptors came from a woman younger than 45 who had been exposed to COVID-19. Both conserved end residues are part of each CDR3. The order of the fields is D gene, V gene, clone size, J gene, CDR3 DNA, CDR3 protein. The D gene is left open where the match is weak. Size values are once, few and many counts, or a class for expanded clones, and some rows have none.

D gene: NA; V gene: TRBV5-8; clone size: NA; J gene: TRBJ1-2; CDR3 DNA: TGTGCCAGCAGCTTTAGGGGCAGCGGCTACACCTTC; CDR3 protein: CASSFRGSGYTF
D gene: NA; V gene: TRBV27; clone size: once; J gene: TRBJ1-6; CDR3 DNA: TGTGCCAGCAGTAGAACAGGGATTTGGAATTCACCCCTCCACTTT; CDR3 protein: CASSRTGIWNSPLHF
D gene: NA; V gene: TRBV7-9; clone size: NA; J gene: TRBJ1-2; CDR3 DNA: TGTGCCAGCAGCTTGGGCCAGGGCCGAGGCTACACCTTC; CDR3 protein: CASSLGQGRGYTF
D gene: NA; V gene: TRBV5-4; clone size: NA; J gene: TRBJ1-2; CDR3 DNA: TGTGCCAGCAGCTTCTCAGGGAAGGACTATGGCTACACCTTC; CDR3 protein: CASSFSGKDYGYTF
D gene: TRBD1; V gene: TRBV7-2; clone size: NA; J gene: TRBJ1-5; CDR3 DNA: TGTGCCAGCAGCACCCGACAGGGGAATCAGCCCCAGCATTTT; CDR3 protein: CASSTRQGNQPQHF
D gene: TRBD1; V gene: TRBV19; clone size: once; J gene: TRBJ2-2; CDR3 DNA: TGTGCCAGTAGTGCCCCACAGGGGATGGTAAAGGCCGGGGAGCTGTTTTTT; CDR3 protein: CASSAPQGMVKAGELFF
D gene: NA; V gene: TRBV2; clone size: NA; J gene: TRBJ1-2; CDR3 DNA: TGTGCCAGCAGCGCGACAGGAAACTATGGCTACACCTTC; CDR3 protein: CASSATGNYGYTF
D gene: NA; V gene: TRBV15; clone size: NA; J gene: TRBJ1-2; CDR3 DNA: TGTGCCACCAGCAGAGAGTCAGGCGGGGATGGCTACACCTTC; CDR3 protein: CATSRESGGDGYTF
D gene: NA; V gene: TRBV5-1; clone size: NA; J gene: TRBJ2-2; CDR3 DNA: TGCGCCAGCAGCCCCGGGATTCCGAACACCGGGGAGCTGTTTTTT; CDR3 protein: CASSPGIPNTGELFF
D gene: TRBD1; V gene: TRBV2; clone size: NA; J gene: TRBJ1-2; CDR3 DNA: TGTGCCAGCAGTCCTGGACAGGGGAATGGCTACACCTTC; CDR3 protein: CASSPGQGNGYTF
D gene: TRBD1; V gene: TRBV9; clone size: NA; J gene: TRBJ1-3; CDR3 DNA: TGTGCCAGCAGCGTAGCTGAGGGACAGGGGGCGAGAGGAAACACCATATATTTT; CDR3 protein: CASSVAEGQGARGNTIYF
D gene: NA; V gene: TRBV3-1/TRBV3-2; clone size: NA; J gene: TRBJ1-3; CDR3 DNA: TGTGCCAGCTCCGACTTCGGAAACACCATATATTTT; CDR3 protein: CASSDFGNTIYF
D gene: NA; V gene: TRBV7-2; clone size: NA; J gene: TRBJ1-5; CDR3 DNA: TGTGCCAGCAGCTTAGGTGGGAGTCAGCCCCAGCATTTT; CDR3 protein: CASSLGGSQPQHF
D gene: NA; V gene: TRBV7-2; clone size: NA; J gene: TRBJ1-2; CDR3 DNA: TGTGCCAGCAGCACTGTCGGGGGGGGTTACAACTATGGCTACACCTTC; CDR3 protein: CASSTVGGGYNYGYTF
D gene: NA; V gene: TRBV19; clone size: once; J gene: TRBJ2-7; CDR3 DNA: TGTGCCAGTAGTATAGCCAGGGGCCTCTACGAGCAGTACTTC; CDR3 protein: CASSIARGLYEQYF
D gene: TRBD1; V gene: TRBV6-5; clone size: NA; J gene: TRBJ2-7; CDR3 DNA: TGTGCCAGCAGTTGGGACAGCTCCTACGAGCAGTACTTC; CDR3 protein: CASSWDSSYEQYF
D gene: TRBD1; V gene: TRBV19; clone size: once; J gene: TRBJ2-2; CDR3 DNA: TGTGCCACCACAGGGGGCGCGAACACCGGGGAGCTGTTTTTT; CDR3 protein: CATTGGANTGELFF
D gene: TRBD1; V gene: TRBV30; clone size: NA; J gene: TRBJ1-4; CDR3 DNA: TGTGCCTGGAGTCCTAGGACAGGGTCTGGTGAAAAACTGTTTTTT; CDR3 protein: CAWSPRTGSGEKLFF
D gene: NA; V gene: TRBV19; clone size: few; J gene: TRBJ1-5; CDR3 DNA: TGTGCCAGTCATCCCACAGGGCCCCATCAGCCCCAGCATTTT; CDR3 protein: CASHPTGPHQPQHF
D gene: NA; V gene: TRBV3-1/TRBV3-2; clone size: NA; J gene: TRBJ2-7; CDR3 DNA: TGTGCCAGCAGATCCGGGGGAACCTACGAGCAGTACTTC; CDR3 protein: CASRSGGTYEQYF
D gene: TRBD2; V gene: TRBV2; clone size: NA; J gene: TRBJ2-5; CDR3 DNA: TGTGCCAGCAGCTCCGGGACTAGCGGAGAGACCCAGTACTTC; CDR3 protein: CASSSGTSGETQYF
D gene: NA; V gene: TRBV11-2; clone size: once; J gene: TRBJ2-7; CDR3 DNA: TGTGCCAGCAGCCCCAGGGATGGCCGCCAGTACTTC; CDR3 protein: CASSPRDGRQYF